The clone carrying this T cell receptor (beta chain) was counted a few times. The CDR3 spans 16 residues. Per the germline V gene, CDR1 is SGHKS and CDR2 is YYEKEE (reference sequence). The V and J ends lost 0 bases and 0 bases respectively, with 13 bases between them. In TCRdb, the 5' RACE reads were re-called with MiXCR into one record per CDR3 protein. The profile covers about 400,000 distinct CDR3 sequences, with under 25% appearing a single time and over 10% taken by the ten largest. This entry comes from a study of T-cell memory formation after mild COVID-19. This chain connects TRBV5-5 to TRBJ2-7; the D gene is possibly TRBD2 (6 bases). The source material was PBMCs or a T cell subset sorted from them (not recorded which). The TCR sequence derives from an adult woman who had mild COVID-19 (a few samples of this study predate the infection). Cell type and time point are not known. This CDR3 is CASSLVPTGSSYEQYF. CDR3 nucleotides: TGTGCCAGCAGCTTGGTTCCTACCGGGAGCTCCTACGAGCAGTACTTC.